This T cell receptor (beta chain) emerged from a study of blood T cell repertoires in COVID-19. Across the whole study: The origin of the acute and convalescent COVID-19 samples was the United States, Italy and Spain. T cells, B-cell-depleted T cells, or PBMCs provided the cDNA or gDNA that served as material.

Authors' analysis steps: From reference gene primer amplification, estimates of nucleated cell counts were derived. The data were produced by immunoSEQ multiplex PCR, yet TCRdb's version contains in-frame clones alone and is incomplete. V and J calls and clone size are those listed in that table; D and trimming were worked out from the DNA. The data hold tens of thousands of clones, with 65% to 85% observed a single time. The ends lost 3 bases at V and 6 bases at J; junction bases unmatched: 6. This CDR3 is built from 15 residues. Germline assignment: CDR1 LNHNV and CDR2 YYDKDF (reference sequence). The rearrangement links TRBV15 to TRBJ1-2; 11 nucleotides align to TRBD1. This clonotype was sampled from a woman aged 55-69 years with acute or convalescent COVID-19. The sequenced sample was peripheral blood. The DNA of the CDR3 is TGTGCCACCAGCAGGATGGGACAGGGGGATGATGGCTACACCTTC. It encodes CATSRMGQGDDGYTF.